The TCR beta chain described here comes from a study of T cells in Graves' hyperthyroidism and ophthalmopathy. As for the study in general: Sampling of peripheral blood happened at initial diagnosis, prior to any treatment. Whole-study results and caveats: Blood also held most thyroid clonotypes expanded beyond 0.001.

It was RNA transcripts that yielded the amplified TCR beta CDR3 regions. The HTBI primer set was used in a first-round RT-PCR of the TCR CDR3. Each CDR3 protein is one row after TCRdb ran MiXCR on the multiplex PCR reads. Among around 340,000 distinct CDR3 sequences listed, roughly 13% were seen once. This clonotype was seen many times. Its matching antigen is unknown. An absence of ophthalmopathy progression within 18 months meant stable Graves' hyperthyroidism. Germline CDR1 SNHLY, CDR2 FYNNEI. The CDR3 has 18 amino acids. V shed 2 bases, J shed 2 bases, and the junction held 10 bases outside the gene matches.

Sequenced sample: blood. The chain employs TRBV2 and TRBJ2-3; TRBD2 matches 10 bases. This sequence was found in a woman in her 30s with Graves' hyperthyroidism. For the CDR3, the DNA is TGTGCCAGCAGTGAATTTTTAGCGGGAGGAATTGCCACAGATACGCAGTATTTT. Its translation: CASSEFLAGGIATDTQYF.